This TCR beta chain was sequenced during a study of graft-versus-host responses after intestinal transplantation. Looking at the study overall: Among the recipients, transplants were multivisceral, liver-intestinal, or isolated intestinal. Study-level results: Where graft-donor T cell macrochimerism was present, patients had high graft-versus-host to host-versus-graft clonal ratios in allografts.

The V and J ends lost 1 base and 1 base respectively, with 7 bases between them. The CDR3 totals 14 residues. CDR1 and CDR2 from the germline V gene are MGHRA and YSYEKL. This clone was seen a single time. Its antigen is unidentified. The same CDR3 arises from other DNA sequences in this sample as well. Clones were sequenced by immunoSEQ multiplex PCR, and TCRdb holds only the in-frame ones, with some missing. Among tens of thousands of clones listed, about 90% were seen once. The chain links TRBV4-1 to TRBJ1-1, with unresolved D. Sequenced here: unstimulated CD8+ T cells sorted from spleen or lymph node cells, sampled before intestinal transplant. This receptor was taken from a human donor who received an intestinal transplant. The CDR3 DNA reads TGCGCCAGCAGCCAAGTGCCGGGGAACACTGAAGCTTTCTTT. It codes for CASSQVPGNTEAFF.